The clone carrying this T cell receptor (beta chain) was recorded only once. Stated treatment: preoperative locoregional IRX-2 cytokine immunotherapy. Preoperative locoregional IRX-2 cytokine immunotherapy was tested in the phase Ib source study. Measured with immunoSEQ multiplex PCR; TCRdb has only the in-frame clones, and not every one. The sample lists roughly 40,000 clones, 70% to 80% occurring once. The junction had 2 bases not matched to a gene; V was cut back by 3 bases and J by 3 bases. This CDR3 contains 14 residues. The data were obtained in a study of preoperative IRX-2 immunotherapy in early breast cancer.

The clonotype comes from a human donor with breast cancer. The input for sequencing was tumor tissue, taken after IRX-2 immunotherapy. This chain connects TRBV7-1 to TRBJ2-5; TRBD1 aligns across 9 bases. TRBV7-1 is classed as an ORF, of uncertain function. Written as DNA, the CDR3 is TGTGCCAGCAGCTCCTGGACAGGGGAAGAGACCCAGTACTTC. Protein: CASSSWTGEETQYF.